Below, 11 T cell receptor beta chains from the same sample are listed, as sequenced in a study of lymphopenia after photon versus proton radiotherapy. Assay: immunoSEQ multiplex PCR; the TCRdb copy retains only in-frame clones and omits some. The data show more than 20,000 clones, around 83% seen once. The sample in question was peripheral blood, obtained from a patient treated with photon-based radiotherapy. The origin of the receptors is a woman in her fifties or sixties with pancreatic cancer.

In DNA form, the CDR3 reads TGTGCCAGCAGTGCTTGGGAGGGGACTAACACTGAAGCTTTCTTT. Translated, it gives CASSAWEGTNTEAFF. This chain joins TRBV28 and TRBJ1-1; possibly TRBD1 for D (5 bases). The CDR3 consists of 15 residues. V was trimmed by 5 bases and J by 2 bases, leaving 15 bases between them. The germline gives CDR1 MDHEN, CDR2 SYDVKM.

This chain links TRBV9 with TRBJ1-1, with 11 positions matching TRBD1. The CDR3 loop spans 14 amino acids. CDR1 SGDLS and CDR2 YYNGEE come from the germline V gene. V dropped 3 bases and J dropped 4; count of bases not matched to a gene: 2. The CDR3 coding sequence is TGTGCCAGCAGCGGGACAGGGGGCGGCACTGAAGCTTTCTTT. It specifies CASSGTGGGTEAFF.

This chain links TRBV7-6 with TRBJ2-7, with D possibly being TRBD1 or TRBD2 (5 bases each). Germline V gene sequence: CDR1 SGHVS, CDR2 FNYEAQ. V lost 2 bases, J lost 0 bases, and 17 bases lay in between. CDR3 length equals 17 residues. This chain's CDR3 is CASSLRPHGTRSYEQYF. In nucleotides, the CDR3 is TGTGCCAGCAGCTTAAGGCCTCACGGGACCCGCTCCTACGAGCAGTACTTC. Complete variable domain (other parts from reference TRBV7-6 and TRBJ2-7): GAGVSQSPRYKVTKRGQDVALRCDPISGHVSLYWYRQALGQGPEFLTYFNYEAQQDKSGLPNDRFSAERPEGSISTLTIQRTEQRDSAMYRCASSLRPHGTRSYEQYFGPGTRLTVT.

CDR3 sequence reads: CASSAHKGRYEQYF. CDR3 coding DNA: TGTGCCAGCAGCGCTCACAAGGGGCGCTACGAGCAGTACTTC. J is TRBJ2-7 and V is TRBV7-2, with a possible D match to TRBD1 (5 bases). This CDR3 contains 14 residues. Germline V gene lookup returns CDR1 SGHTA and CDR2 FQGNSA. Trimming pared 5 bases from V and 3 bases from J, leaving 14 bases between.

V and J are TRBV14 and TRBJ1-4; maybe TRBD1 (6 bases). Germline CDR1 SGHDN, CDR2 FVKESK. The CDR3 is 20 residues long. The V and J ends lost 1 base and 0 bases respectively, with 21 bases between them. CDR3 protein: CASSQVMDRNPEATNEKLFF. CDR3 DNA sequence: TGTGCCAGCAGCCAAGTCATGGACAGAAATCCCGAAGCAACTAATGAAAAACTGTTTTTT.

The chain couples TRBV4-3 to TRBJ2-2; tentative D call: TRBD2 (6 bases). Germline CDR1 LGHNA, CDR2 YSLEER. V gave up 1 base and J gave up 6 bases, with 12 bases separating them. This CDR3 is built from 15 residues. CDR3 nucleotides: TGCGCCAGCAGCCAAGCGGACTACCCCGCCGGGGAGCTGTTTTTT. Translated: CASSQADYPAGELFF.

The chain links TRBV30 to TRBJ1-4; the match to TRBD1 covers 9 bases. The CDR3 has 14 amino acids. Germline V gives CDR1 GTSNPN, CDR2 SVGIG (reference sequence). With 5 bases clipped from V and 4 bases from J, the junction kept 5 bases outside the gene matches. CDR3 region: CAWEGTGINEKLFF. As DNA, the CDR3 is TGTGCCTGGGAAGGGACAGGGATTAATGAAAAACTGTTTTTT.

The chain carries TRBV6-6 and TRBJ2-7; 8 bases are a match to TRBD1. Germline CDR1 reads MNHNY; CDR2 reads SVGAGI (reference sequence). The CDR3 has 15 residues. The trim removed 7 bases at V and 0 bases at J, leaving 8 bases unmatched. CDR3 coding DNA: TGTGCCAGCATCAAAGGCCAGGGGGCCTCCTACGAGCAGTACTTC. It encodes CASIKGQGASYEQYF.

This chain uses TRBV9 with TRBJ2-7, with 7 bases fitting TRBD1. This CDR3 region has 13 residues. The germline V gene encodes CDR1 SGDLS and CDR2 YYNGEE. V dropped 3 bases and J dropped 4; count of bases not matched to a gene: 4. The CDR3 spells CASSEGGGYEQYF. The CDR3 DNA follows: TGTGCCAGCAGCGAAGGGGGCGGGTACGAGCAGTACTTC.

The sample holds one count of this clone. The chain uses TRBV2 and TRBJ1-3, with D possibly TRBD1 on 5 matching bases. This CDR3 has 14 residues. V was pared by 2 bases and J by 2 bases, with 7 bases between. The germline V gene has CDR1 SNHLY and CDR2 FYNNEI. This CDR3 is CASSEPRAGNTIYF. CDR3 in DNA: TGTGCCAGCAGTGAACCCAGGGCTGGAAACACCATATATTTT. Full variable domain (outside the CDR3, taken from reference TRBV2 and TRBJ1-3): EPEVTQTPSHQVTQMGQEVILRCVPISNHLYFYWYRQILGQKVEFLVSFYNNEISEKSEIFDDQFSVERPDGSNFTLKIRSTKLEDSAMYFCASSEPRAGNTIYFGEGSWLTVV.

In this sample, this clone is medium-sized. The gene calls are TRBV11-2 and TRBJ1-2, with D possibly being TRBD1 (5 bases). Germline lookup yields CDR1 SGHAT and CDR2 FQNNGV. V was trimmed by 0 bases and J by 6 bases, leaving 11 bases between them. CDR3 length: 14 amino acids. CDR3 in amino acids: CASSLERGSDGYTF. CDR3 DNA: TGTGCCAGCAGCTTAGAGCGGGGGTCGGATGGCTACACCTTC.